A single sample is the source of the 19 T cell receptor beta chains below, sequenced in a study of shared clonotypes between healthy human individuals. Measured with immunoSEQ multiplex PCR; TCRdb has only the in-frame clones, and not every one. The data contain 2 million to 2.5 million clones, approximately 94% of them seen just once; the ten biggest clones take up roughly 0.13%. The sample was naive CD4+ T cells sorted from blood. Sample subset: CD45RA+ positively selected. These receptors were collected from a man aged 18 to 35 in good health.

The chain has TRBV5-6 and TRBJ1-6; D remains ambiguous. The germline gives CDR1 SGHDT, CDR2 YYEEEE. This CDR3 comprises 17 residues. V gave up 1 base and J gave up 5 bases, with 16 bases separating them. CDR3 sequence reads: CASSLFSIRGNNSPLHF. The CDR3 DNA sequence: TGTGCCAGCAGCTTGTTTTCAATCCGAGGGAATAATTCACCCCTCCACTTT.

The chain employs TRBV9 and TRBJ1-2; no definite D call. Per the germline V gene, CDR1 is SGDLS and CDR2 is YYNGEE. CDR3 length: 16 amino acids. Trimming took off 3 bases at V and 4 bases at J, with 19 bases between the two ends. The CDR3 bases are TGTGCCAGCAGCGGCGGTCCCGGAGGCAACTTCTATGGCTACACCTTC. Translating gives CASSGGPGGNFYGYTF.

The chain employs TRBV6-5 and TRBJ2-1; D gene unclear. V gave up 2 bases and J gave up 2 bases, with 10 bases separating them. The CDR3 covers 15 residues. Germline V gives CDR1 MNHEY, CDR2 SVGAGI. This CDR3 reads CASSYRDPPYNEQFF. CDR3 sequence (DNA): TGTGCCAGCAGTTACCGCGATCCCCCCTACAATGAGCAGTTCTTC.

The rearrangement joins TRBV18 to TRBJ1-4; possible D gene TRBD1, 5 bases. The length of the CDR3 is 15 residues. Germline V gives CDR1 KGHSH, CDR2 LQKENI. V lost 3 bases to trimming and J lost 6 bases, with 14 bases between them. The CDR3 loop reads CASSPIRAGDEKLFF. Here the CDR3 DNA reads TGTGCCAGCTCACCCATCAGGGCCGGGGATGAAAAACTGTTTTTT.

This clone showed up just once. The rearrangement joins TRBV7-2 to TRBJ2-7; 8 bases are a match to TRBD1. The germline gives CDR1 SGHTA, CDR2 FQGNSA. The J segment lost 5 bases and the V segment lost 1 base, leaving 13 bases of the junction unmatched. The CDR3 runs 17 residues. The CDR3 is CASSLGFWDRTPNEQYF. CDR3 coding DNA: TGTGCCAGCAGCTTAGGTTTCTGGGACAGGACGCCTAACGAGCAGTACTTC.

The chain combines TRBV6-1 with TRBJ2-1, with D perhaps being TRBD1 or TRBD2 (5 bases each). V lost 2 bases and J 0 bases, leaving 8 bases between the germline ends. Germline V lookup: CDR1 MNHNS, CDR2 SASEGT. The CDR3 totals 15 residues. CDR3 nucleotide sequence: TGTGCCAGCAGTGAATTGAGGGGCTCCTACAATGAGCAGTTCTTC. It specifies CASSELRGSYNEQFF.

Remarks on this clone: The sample contains more than one DNA sequence encoding this CDR3. The V call is TRBV7-9, the J call TRBJ2-3; 7 nucleotides agree with TRBD2. With 5 bases clipped from V and 6 bases from J, the junction kept 5 bases outside the gene matches. The CDR3 is 13 amino acids. Germline CDR1 SEHNR, CDR2 FQNEAQ (reference sequence). CDR3 sequence: CASSLGTTDTQYF. The CDR3 nucleotides read TGTGCCAGCAGCCTTGGGACTACCGATACGCAGTATTTT.

This clone showed up just once. This sequence joins TRBV11-3 and TRBJ2-1; the match to TRBD1 covers 9 bases. The germline CDR1 and CDR2 sequences are SGHNT and YENEEA. Unmatched junction bases numbered 5, after V lost 5 bases and J lost 3 bases. The CDR3 totals 15 residues. The CDR3 reads CASSPTGGLYNEQFF. The CDR3 nucleotides read TGTGCCAGCAGCCCCACAGGGGGCCTCTACAATGAGCAGTTCTTC.

J is TRBJ2-2 and V is TRBV7-2; D gene uncertain. The CDR3 consists of 14 residues. Germline CDR1 SGHTA, CDR2 FQGNSA. The ends were cut back, 3 bases at V and 5 bases at J, with 10 bases in the middle. CDR3 bases: TGTGCCAGCAGCTTGGTCCACAAGACCGGGGAGCTGTTTTTT. Encoded protein: CASSLVHKTGELFF.

V and J are TRBV9 and TRBJ2-7, with 9 nucleotides matching TRBD1. V lost 1 base to trimming and J lost 2 bases; unmatched junction nucleotides: 10. Germline values: CDR1 SGDLS, CDR2 YYNGEE. This CDR3 region has 17 residues. The CDR3 nucleotides read TGTGCCAGCAGCGTACACGCCGGGACAGGGAACACCTACGAGCAGTACTTC. It specifies CASSVHAGTGNTYEQYF.

The gene calls are TRBV4-1 and TRBJ1-5, with a possible D match to TRBD1 (6 bases). From germline, CDR1 is MGHRA and CDR2 YSYEKL. Trimming cost V 0 bases and J 7 bases, with 13 bases left between them. The CDR3 contains 15 residues. CDR3 protein: CASSQEGGGRQPQHF. CDR3 bases: TGCGCCAGCAGCCAAGAGGGAGGGGGGCGGCAGCCCCAGCATTTT.

The chain recombines TRBV15 with TRBJ2-5; D is unclear. Germline lookup yields CDR1 LNHNV and CDR2 YYDKDF (reference sequence). This CDR3 comprises 13 residues. V dropped 1 base and J dropped 2 bases, with 5 bases sitting between them. CDR3 coding DNA: TGTGCCACCAGCAGAGGCCATCAAGAGACCCAGTACTTC. Its protein is CATSRGHQETQYF.

The chain combines TRBV2 with TRBJ2-1, with D possibly TRBD2 on 7 matching bases. The CDR3 extends over 14 amino acids. V shed 0 bases and J shed 9 bases, with 12 bases lying between them. CDR1 and CDR2 (germline): SNHLY, FYNNEI. CDR3 nucleotides: TGTGCCAGCAGTGAAGCGAGGGGGGGGAGTGAGCAGTTCTTC. Translating it yields CASSEARGGSEQFF. Combining the CDR3 with reference TRBV2 and TRBJ2-1 gives the whole variable domain EPEVTQTPSHQVTQMGQEVILRCVPISNHLYFYWYRQILGQKVEFLVSFYNNEISEKSEIFDDQFSVERPDGSNFTLKIRSTKLEDSAMYFCASSEARGGSEQFFGPGTRLTVL.

V usage is TRBV2 and J usage is TRBJ2-3, with D possibly matching TRBD1 (6 bases). Per germline, CDR1 SNHLY and CDR2 FYNNEI. The CDR3 is made up of 14 amino acids. V was shortened by 6 bases and J by 0 bases, with 10 bases between the two germline ends. In DNA, the CDR3 is TGTGCCAGCAGGCAAACAGGGAGCACAGATACGCAGTATTTT. This gives the protein CASRQTGSTDTQYF.

The chain couples TRBV6-6 to TRBJ1-4, with TRBD1 matching 8 bases. The CDR3 covers 16 residues. The germline CDR1 and CDR2 sequences are MNHNY and SVGAGI (reference sequence). V dropped 8 bases and J dropped 0; count of bases not matched to a gene: 8. The CDR3 loop reads CASLTGVLPTNEKLFF. Here the CDR3 DNA reads TGTGCCAGCCTGACAGGGGTCCTCCCAACTAATGAAAAACTGTTTTTT.

The chain is built from TRBV10-2 and TRBJ2-7; D call uncertain. CDR1 and CDR2 (germline): WSHSY, SAAADI. V dropped 3 bases and J dropped 3 bases, with 6 bases sitting between them. CDR3 size: 12 residues. The CDR3 bases are TGCGCCAGCAGTGATCGGCTCTACGAGCAGTACTTC. This translates into CASSDRLYEQYF.

The chain employs TRBV27 and TRBJ2-1, with TRBD1 identical over 9 bases. The germline gives CDR1 MNHEY, CDR2 SMNVEV (reference sequence). J was trimmed by 7 bases and V by 5 bases; bases with no gene match: 12. The CDR3 contains 16 residues. The DNA of the CDR3 is TGTGCCAGCAGTACGTTACAGGGGGCGTCGAGGAATGAGCAGTTCTTC. Amino acid sequence: CASSTLQGASRNEQFF.

A remark on this clone: Other DNA variants within this sample encode the same CDR3. CDR3 region: CASTDSSGNTIYF. The DNA for the CDR3 is TGCGCCAGCACCGATTCCTCTGGAAACACCATATATTTT. The chain recombines TRBV5-1 with TRBJ1-3; D not resolved. The germline V gene has CDR1 SGHRS and CDR2 YFSETQ. The length of the CDR3 is 13 residues. Trimming removed 6 bases from V and 0 bases from J, with 7 bases in between. Full variable domain (outside the CDR3, taken from reference TRBV5-1 and TRBJ1-3): KAGVTQTPRYLIKTRGQQVTLSCSPISGHRSVSWYQQTPGQGLQFLFEYFSETQRNKGNFPGRFSGRQFSNSRSEMNVSTLELGDSALYLCASTDSSGNTIYFGEGSWLTVV.

This chain connects TRBV5-1 to TRBJ1-3; 7 positions agree with TRBD1. The V gene end was trimmed by 4 bases and the J gene end by 0 bases; junction bases not matched to a gene: 4. Germline-derived CDR1 and CDR2 are SGHRS and YFSETQ. The CDR3 has 15 residues. CDR3: CASSEAGGSGNTIYF. In nucleotides, the CDR3 is TGCGCCAGCAGCGAGGCAGGGGGCTCTGGAAACACCATATATTTT.